Here is one T cell receptor beta chain with its context. The CDR3 spans 14 residues. CDR1 and CDR2 from the germline V gene are LGHNA and YSLEER. This entry is derived from a study of T cells expressing NK-cell markers. TCRdb reprocessed the 5' RACE reads; each CDR3 protein has one entry and no DNA is given. The sample spans about 110,000 distinct CDR3 sequences; the ten largest clones claim approximately 17%. This TCR derives from a woman between 18 and 70 years old in good health. The chain is built from TRBV4-3 and TRBJ2-7; the D call from TCRdb, TRBD2, cannot be confirmed without DNA. What was sequenced was blood T cells: a sorted CD56 or NKG2C T cell subset, CD4+ or CD8+ T cells, or bulk PBMC T cells (not recorded which). CDR3 amino acids: CASSQETAGVEQYF.